These 24 T cell receptor beta chains share one sample of origin, sequenced in a study of blood T cell repertoires in COVID-19. TCRdb's copy holds only in-frame clones and misses some; the assay was immunoSEQ multiplex PCR. This table has under 40,000 clones, approximately 86% appearing once. The sample comprised peripheral blood. The receptors derive from a woman over 75 with active or convalescent COVID-19.

This clone appeared a few times. This chain uses TRBV3-1 (or the pseudogene TRBV3-2) with TRBJ2-1; 8 bases match TRBD2. This CDR3 has 15 amino acids. Germline CDR1 is LGHDT and CDR2 is YNNKEL (reference sequence). V dropped 1 base and J dropped 8; count of bases not matched to a gene: 7. The CDR3 loop reads CASSQGAGAIDEQFF. CDR3 DNA sequence: TGTGCCAGCAGCCAAGGAGCGGGGGCCATAGATGAGCAGTTCTTC.

The CDR3 is CASSFTDQETQYF. Here the CDR3 DNA reads TGCGCCAGCAGCTTCACAGACCAAGAGACCCAGTACTTC. This chain uses TRBV5-1 with TRBJ2-5; D ambiguous. The CDR3 sequence is 13 residues long. Trimming removed 2 bases from V and 0 bases from J, with 5 bases in between. Germline loops: CDR1 SGHRS, CDR2 YFSETQ.

CDR3 DNA sequence: TGCGCCAGCAGCTACCTACAGGGGGAGGGATCACCCCTCCACTTT. Its protein is CASSYLQGEGSPLHF. The V and J genes are TRBV5-1 and TRBJ1-6; the match to TRBD1 covers 8 bases. CDR3 length: 15 residues. Trimming at V came to 3 bases and at J to 10 bases, leaving 9 bases not matched to a gene. Germline CDR1 reads SGHRS; CDR2 reads YFSETQ.

This rearrangement joins TRBV7-2 to TRBJ2-1, with 11 bases lining up with TRBD2. With 6 bases clipped from V and 1 base from J, the junction kept 5 bases outside the gene matches. The CDR3 is 16 amino acids. In germline, CDR1 is SGHTA, CDR2 FQGNSA. CDR3 residues: CASSKTSGVSYNEQFF. The CDR3 bases are TGTGCCAGCAGTAAGACTAGCGGGGTTTCCTACAATGAGCAGTTCTTC.

V gene TRBV7-2 combines with J gene TRBJ2-3, with TRBD2 matching 10 bases. The CDR3 runs 12 residues. Germline assignment: CDR1 SGHTA and CDR2 FQGNSA. J gave up 6 bases and V 6 bases, and 0 bases lay outside the gene matches. The CDR3 region is CASRTSGDTQYF. DNA for the CDR3: TGTGCCAGCAGGACTAGCGGGGATACGCAGTATTTT.

The CDR3 spells CASSYSGGVGTQYF. The CDR3 region has the DNA TGTGCCAGCAGTTACTCGGGCGGGGTTGGGACCCAGTACTTC. This chain links TRBV6-5 with TRBJ2-5; weak D call: TRBD2 (6 bases). This CDR3 region has 14 residues. V was cut by 0 bases and J by 7 bases, with 12 bases left in between. Germline CDR1 is MNHEY and CDR2 is SVGAGI.

V and J are TRBV9 and TRBJ2-3; TRBD2 is a possible D gene (5 bases). V lost 0 bases to trimming and J lost 2 bases, with 7 bases between them. Germline values: CDR1 SGDLS, CDR2 YYNGEE. The CDR3 consists of 14 residues. The CDR3 is CASSVGGPTDTQYF. As DNA, the CDR3 is TGTGCCAGCAGCGTAGGCGGGCCCACAGATACGCAGTATTTT.

This clone was seen a few times. The rearrangement links TRBV18 to TRBJ2-1, with D maybe TRBD1 (6 bases). Looked up from germline, CDR1 is KGHSH and CDR2 is LQKENI. The CDR3 contains 16 residues. V was pared by 2 bases and J by 5 bases, with 16 bases between. The DNA of the CDR3 is TGTGCCAGCTCACCATACGCGGCAGGGGTACACAATGAGCAGTTCTTC. The encoded protein is CASSPYAAGVHNEQFF.

The chain joins TRBV4-1 to TRBJ1-1; D remains unclear. CDR1 and CDR2 (germline): MGHRA, YSYEKL. V gave up 2 bases and J gave up 1 base, with 11 bases separating them. This CDR3 has 15 amino acids. The CDR3: CASSQNLSPNTEAFF. In nucleotides, the CDR3 is TGCGCCAGCAGCCAAAACTTATCTCCGAACACTGAAGCTTTCTTT.

The chain is built from TRBV4-1 and TRBJ1-4; D is unresolved. The CDR3 has 16 residues. V lost 4 bases and J 2 bases, leaving 14 bases between the germline ends. CDR1 and CDR2 (germline): MGHRA, YSYEKL. CDR3 protein: CASSPGMRATNEKLFF. The CDR3 DNA reads TGCGCCAGCAGCCCAGGTATGAGGGCGACTAATGAAAAACTGTTTTTT.

The gene calls are TRBV7-8 and TRBJ2-7, with TRBD1 matching over 10 bases. Germline V lookup: CDR1 SGHVS, CDR2 FQNEAQ. The CDR3 has 13 residues. V trimming: 5 bases; J trimming: 6 bases; junction bases outside the gene matches: 4. The chain's CDR3 is CASSLRDRGEQYF. Here the CDR3 DNA reads TGTGCCAGCAGCCTACGGGACAGGGGCGAGCAGTACTTC.

This chain joins TRBV2 and TRBJ1-5; possibly TRBD1 for D (6 bases). This CDR3 comprises 14 residues. The germline CDR1 and CDR2 sequences are SNHLY and FYNNEI. The V and J ends lost 6 bases and 4 bases respectively, with 13 bases between them. The CDR3 region is CASRPGTTNQPQHF. Here the CDR3 DNA reads TGTGCCAGCAGACCCGGGACAACAAATCAGCCCCAGCATTTT. Supplemented by reference TRBV2 and TRBJ1-5, the full variable domain reads EPEVTQTPSHQVTQMGQEVILRCVPISNHLYFYWYRQILGQKVEFLVSFYNNEISEKSEIFDDQFSVERPDGSNFTLKIRSTKLEDSAMYFCASRPGTTNQPQHFGDGTRLSIL.

V and J are TRBV28 and TRBJ1-6; perhaps TRBD1 as D (6 bases). In germline, CDR1 is MDHEN, CDR2 SYDVKM. V was cut by 6 bases and J by 0 bases, with 12 bases left in between. The CDR3 length is 16 residues. CDR3: CASSSGVGSYNSPLHF. CDR3 bases: TGTGCCAGCAGCTCAGGGGTGGGCTCCTATAATTCACCCCTCCACTTT. Supplemented by reference TRBV28 and TRBJ1-6, the full variable domain reads DVKVTQSSRYLVKRTGEKVFLECVQDMDHENMFWYRQDPGLGLRLIYFSYDVKMKEKGDIPEGYSVSREKKERFSLILESASTNQTSMYLCASSSGVGSYNSPLHFGNGTRLTVT.

The gene calls are TRBV6-5 and TRBJ2-3; D might be TRBD2 (7 bases). The germline CDR1 and CDR2 sequences are MNHEY and SVGAGI. Trimming removed 7 bases at V and 5 bases at J, with 19 bases between. The CDR3 extends over 15 amino acids. Here the CDR3 reads CASTNGGGPVDTQYF. DNA of the CDR3: TGTGCCAGCACCAATGGGGGGGGGCCGGTAGATACGCAGTATTTT.

This chain joins TRBV24-1 and TRBJ2-6; 11 bases line up with TRBD1. Germline V CDR1 and CDR2: KGHDR, SFDVKD. The V segment lost 5 bases and the J segment 3 bases; nucleotides outside the gene matches: 8. The CDR3 length is 18 residues. The CDR3 nucleotides are TGTGCCACCAGTGCCGGTGGACAGGGGGCGGTTGGGGCCAACGTCCTGACTTTC. Amino acid sequence: CATSAGGQGAVGANVLTF.

V usage is TRBV6-2 or TRBV6-3 and J usage is TRBJ2-7, with a possible D match to TRBD2 (7 bases). V gave up 8 bases and J gave up 7 bases, with 21 bases separating them. The CDR3 is 14 residues long. CDR1 is MNHEY, CDR2 SVGEGT, per germline. CDR3: CASGRYRDYLEQYF. Here the CDR3 DNA reads TGTGCCAGCGGCCGCTACAGGGACTATCTGGAGCAGTACTTC.

CDR3 residues: CASGIAGNYNEQFF. The CDR3 coding sequence is TGTGCCAGTGGTATTGCGGGAAATTACAATGAGCAGTTCTTC. V usage is TRBV6-5 and J usage is TRBJ2-1; D perhaps matches TRBD2 (6 bases). Trimming left V 9 bases short and J 4 bases short, with 16 bases between. CDR1 and CDR2 (germline): MNHEY, SVGAGI. The length of the CDR3 is 14 residues.

This sequence joins TRBV5-1 and TRBJ1-2; TRBD1 agrees at 9 bases. J gave up 8 bases and V 0 bases, and 8 bases lay outside the gene matches. CDR3 length: 15 residues. The germline V gene encodes CDR1 SGHRS and CDR2 YFSETQ. The CDR3 bases are TGCGCCAGCAGCTTGGGGGACAGGGTCGTCCAAGGCTACACCTTC. This sequence encodes CASSLGDRVVQGYTF. Full variable domain (rest looked up from reference TRBV5-1 and TRBJ1-2): KAGVTQTPRYLIKTRGQQVTLSCSPISGHRSVSWYQQTPGQGLQFLFEYFSETQRNKGNFPGRFSGRQFSNSRSEMNVSTLELGDSALYLCASSLGDRVVQGYTFGSGTRLTVV.

A few counts support this clone. This sequence joins TRBV9 and TRBJ2-2, with a possible D match to TRBD1 (5 bases). The CDR3 spans 15 residues. The germline gives CDR1 SGDLS, CDR2 YYNGEE. V lost 0 bases and J 3 bases, leaving 9 bases between the germline ends. This chain's CDR3 is CASSVVPGHTGELFF. CDR3 DNA sequence: TGTGCCAGCAGCGTAGTCCCAGGGCACACCGGGGAGCTGTTTTTT.

This chain uses TRBV7-9 with TRBJ2-5, with a tentative D call TRBD2 (7 bases). The CDR3 length is 14 residues. Germline lookup yields CDR1 SEHNR and CDR2 FQNEAQ (reference sequence). V shed 1 base and J shed 5 bases, with 11 bases lying between them. CDR3 residues: CASSLVSGGETQYF. The CDR3 DNA sequence: TGTGCCAGCAGCTTAGTCTCGGGGGGCGAGACCCAGTACTTC.

J is TRBJ2-7 and V is TRBV10-3; 9 bases map to TRBD1. Germline-derived CDR1 and CDR2 are ENHRY and SYGVKD. V lost 2 bases and J lost 2; bases outside the gene matches: 1. The CDR3 totals 14 residues. The CDR3 sequence is CAISEGTGPYEQYF. CDR3 nucleotide sequence: TGTGCCATCAGTGAGGGGACAGGGCCCTACGAGCAGTACTTC.

V and J are TRBV11-1 and TRBJ2-1; D is undetermined. CDR3 length: 11 amino acids. Germline V gene sequence: CDR1 SGHAT, CDR2 FQDESV (reference sequence). V shed 2 bases and J shed 10 bases, with 6 bases lying between them. CDR3 sequence (DNA): TGTGCCAGCAGCTTAAGCCGGGAGCAGTTCTTC. It codes for CASSLSREQFF.

This CDR3 reads CSVQAGGNQPQHF. Here the CDR3 DNA reads TGCAGCGTTCAGGCCGGGGGGAATCAGCCCCAGCATTTT. The V gene is TRBV29-1, the J gene TRBJ1-5; possibly TRBD1 for D (5 bases). This CDR3 has 13 amino acids. Deletions cut 5 bases from V and 4 bases from J, with 12 bases between. CDR1 SQVTM and CDR2 ANQGSEA come from the germline V gene.

The genes are TRBV5-4 and TRBJ1-2; 7 bases align to TRBD1. V trimming: 4 bases; J trimming: 8 bases; junction bases outside the gene matches: 8. The CDR3 totals 13 residues. From germline, CDR1 is SGHNT and CDR2 YYREEE (reference sequence). In DNA, the CDR3 is TGTGCCAGCAGCGGGACAGTCCCTCTGGGCTACACCTTC. Its translation is CASSGTVPLGYTF.